This T cell receptor (beta chain) comes out of a study of CD8+CD57+ T cells in acquired aplastic anemia. Study overall: The mean DNA yield obtained from sorted CD4+ and CD8+ cells came to roughly 3.4 ug.

Germline V gene sequence: CDR1 DFQATT, CDR2 SNEGSKA (reference sequence). The CDR3 is made up of 11 amino acids. After removal of 6 bases from V and 3 bases from J, the junction contained 1 base not matched to a gene. This clonotype was detected a few times. Template material for TCR beta VDJ and CDR3 profiling consisted of genomic DNA. TCRdb recomputed calls from the reads with MiXCR, one row per CDR3 protein. The profile shows 150,000 to 200,000 distinct CDR3 sequences, over 60% of them singletons. The source material was sorted CD4+, CD8+, or CD8+CD57+ T cells (not recorded which) from PBMCs. The chain recombines TRBV20-1 with TRBJ2-7, with TRBD1 identical over 8 bases. The clonotype was recovered from a human donor with severe aplastic anemia or a healthy control (not recorded which). The CDR3 DNA reads as TGCAGTGCCGGACAGGGCTACGAGCAGTACTTC. This encodes CSAGQGYEQYF.